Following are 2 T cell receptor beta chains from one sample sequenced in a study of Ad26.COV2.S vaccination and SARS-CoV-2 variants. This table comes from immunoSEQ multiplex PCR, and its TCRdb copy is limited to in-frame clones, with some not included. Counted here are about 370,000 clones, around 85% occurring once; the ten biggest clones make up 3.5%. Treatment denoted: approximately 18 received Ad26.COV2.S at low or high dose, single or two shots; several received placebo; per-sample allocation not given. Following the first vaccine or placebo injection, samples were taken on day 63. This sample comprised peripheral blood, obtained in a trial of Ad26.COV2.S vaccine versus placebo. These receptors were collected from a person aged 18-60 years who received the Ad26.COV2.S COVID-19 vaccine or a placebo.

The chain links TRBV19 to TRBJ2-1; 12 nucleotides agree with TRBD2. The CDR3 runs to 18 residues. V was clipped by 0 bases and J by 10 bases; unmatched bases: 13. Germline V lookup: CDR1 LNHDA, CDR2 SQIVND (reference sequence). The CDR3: CASSIDSGLAGGDWEQFF. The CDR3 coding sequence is TGTGCCAGTAGTATAGATAGTGGCCTAGCGGGGGGGGACTGGGAGCAGTTCTTC.

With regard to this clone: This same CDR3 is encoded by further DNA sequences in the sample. The CDR3 here is CASSGGLNTEAFF. The CDR3 DNA follows: TGTGCCAGCTCAGGGGGCCTTAACACTGAAGCTTTCTTT. The chain is built from TRBV7-9 and TRBJ1-1; 8 bases are a match to TRBD1. The V gene end was trimmed by 8 bases and the J gene end by 2 bases; junction bases not matched to a gene: 4. The CDR3 is made up of 13 amino acids. CDR1 and CDR2 (germline): SEHNR, FQNEAQ (reference sequence).